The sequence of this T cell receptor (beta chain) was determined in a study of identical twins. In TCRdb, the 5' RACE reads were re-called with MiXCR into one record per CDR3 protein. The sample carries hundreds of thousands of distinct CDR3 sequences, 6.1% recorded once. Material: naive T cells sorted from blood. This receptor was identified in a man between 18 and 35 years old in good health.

The CDR3 sequence is CASSLIGGKGNQPQHF. As DNA, the CDR3 is TGCGCCAGCAGCTTGATAGGGGGCAAGGGCAATCAGCCCCAGCATTTT. The chain has TRBV5-1 and TRBJ1-5, with 7 bases identical to TRBD1. The CDR3 sequence is 16 residues long. The germline V gene has CDR1 SGHRS and CDR2 YFSETQ. The J segment lost 2 bases and the V segment lost 1 base, leaving 6 bases of the junction unmatched.